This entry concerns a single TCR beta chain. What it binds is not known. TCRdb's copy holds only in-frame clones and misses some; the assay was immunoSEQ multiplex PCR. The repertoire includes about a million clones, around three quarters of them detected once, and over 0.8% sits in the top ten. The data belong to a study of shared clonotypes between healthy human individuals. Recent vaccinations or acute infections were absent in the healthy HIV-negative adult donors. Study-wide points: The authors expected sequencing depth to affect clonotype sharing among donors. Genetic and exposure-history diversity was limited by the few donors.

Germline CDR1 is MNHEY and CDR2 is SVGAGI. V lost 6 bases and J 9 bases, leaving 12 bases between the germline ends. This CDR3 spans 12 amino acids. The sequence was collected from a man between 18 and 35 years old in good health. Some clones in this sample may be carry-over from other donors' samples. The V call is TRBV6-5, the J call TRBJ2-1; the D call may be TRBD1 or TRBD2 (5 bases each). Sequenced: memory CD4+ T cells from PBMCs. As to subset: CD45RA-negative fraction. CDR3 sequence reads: CASRSRAGEQFF. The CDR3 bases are TGTGCCAGCAGATCCAGGGCGGGTGAGCAGTTCTTC.